The 13 T cell receptor beta chains in this list originate from one sample, sequenced in a study of blood T cells in healthy people across ages. PCR was performed a second time for about 6 to 11 cycles using a sample-barcoded 5' primer and a J-beta primer mix. TCRdb fed the 5' RACE reads into MiXCR, producing one record per CDR3 protein. The repertoire includes around 1,800,000 distinct CDR3 sequences, roughly 43% of them detected once, and approximately 22% sits in the top ten. Sequences were obtained from blood. These receptor sequences come from a human donor in good health.

V and J are TRBV6-1 and TRBJ1-1; D possibly corresponds to TRBD1 (5 bases). From germline, CDR1 is MNHNS and CDR2 SASEGT. Trimming cost V 3 bases and J 1 base, with 15 bases left between them. The CDR3 totals 16 residues. This CDR3 is CASSEGLGGTNTEAFF. The DNA for the CDR3 is TGTGCCAGCAGTGAGGGACTGGGGGGGACGAACACTGAAGCTTTCTTT.

V and J are TRBV7-2 and TRBJ2-5; a possible D gene is TRBD2 (5 bases). The germline V gene encodes CDR1 SGHTA and CDR2 FQGNSA. V shed 3 bases and J shed 11 bases, with 19 bases lying between them. The CDR3 is made up of 14 amino acids. In DNA, the CDR3 is TGTGCCAGCAGCTTGGTCGGGGTCGGGGATGAGCAGTACTTC. It specifies CASSLVGVGDEQYF.

This rearrangement joins TRBV29-1 to TRBJ1-2; TRBD1 might be the D (6 bases). Trimming took 6 bases from V and 5 from J, leaving 19 bases between them. Germline loops: CDR1 SQVTM, CDR2 ANQGSEA. The CDR3 spans 14 residues. Written as DNA, the CDR3 is TGCAGCGTGGGAGCAGGGGCGGTACAGTATGGCTACACCTTC. Translation: CSVGAGAVQYGYTF. The full variable domain, with the rest looked up from reference TRBV29-1 and TRBJ1-2, is SAVISQKPSRDICQRGTSLTIQCQVDSQVTMMFWYRQQPGQSLTLIATANQGSEATYESGFVIDKFPISRPNLTFSTLTVSNMSPEDSSIYLCSVGAGAVQYGYTFGSGTRLTVV.

The gene calls are TRBV18 and TRBJ2-1; 7 bases agree with TRBD1. CDR1 and CDR2 from the germline V gene are KGHSH and LQKENI. The CDR3 covers 15 residues. J lost 3 bases, V lost 6 bases, and 8 bases had no gene match. DNA for the CDR3: TGTGCCAGCTCCCGTCACAGGGGTTTCTACAATGAGCAGTTCTTC. Translated, it gives CASSRHRGFYNEQFF.

V and J are TRBV30 and TRBJ2-5, with a weak D call TRBD1 (7 bases). The length of the CDR3 is 13 residues. In germline, CDR1 is GTSNPN, CDR2 SVGIG (reference sequence). The V end was cut by 5 bases, the J end by 2 bases, with 12 bases between. The CDR3 loop is CAWGGTVQETQYF. As DNA, the CDR3 is TGTGCCTGGGGGGGGACAGTTCAAGAGACCCAGTACTTC.

This clonotype was seen a handful of times. At one end the junction does not follow the germline gene, possibly because of a read error. The rearrangement joins TRBV12-3 or TRBV12-4 to TRBJ1-2; D is undetermined. This CDR3 has 14 residues. Written as DNA, the CDR3 is TGTGCCAGCAGTTTCAGCCCTCTTAACTATGACTACACCTTC. This translates into CASSFSPLNYDYTF.

This chain joins TRBV4-3 and TRBJ1-2; unclear D gene. This CDR3 is built from 15 residues. V lost 1 base and J 2 bases, leaving 11 bases between the germline ends. Germline CDR1 LGHNA, CDR2 YSLEER. In DNA form, the CDR3 reads TGCGCCAGCAGCCAAGTAACGGACGGCAACTATGGCTACACCTTC. It specifies CASSQVTDGNYGYTF.

The table lists this clonotype with a few counts. The gene calls are TRBV29-1 and TRBJ2-3; TRBD1 matches at 7 bases. Trimming removed 7 bases from V and 3 bases from J; junction bases left unmatched: 10. There are 14 residues in the CDR3. Looked up from germline, CDR1 is SQVTM and CDR2 is ANQGSEA. The CDR3 DNA is TGCAGCGCCGACAGGGACGAAGAAACAGATACGCAGTATTTT. Its protein is CSADRDEETDTQYF.

The chain carries TRBV7-9 and TRBJ2-5; D assignment may be TRBD1 or TRBD2 (6 bases each). Germline CDR1 reads SEHNR; CDR2 reads FQNEAQ (reference sequence). V lost 7 bases, J lost 5 bases, and 20 bases lay in between. The CDR3 sequence is 15 residues long. The CDR3 DNA reads as TGTGCCAGCACCCATAACGGGGGCCGGCGGGAGACCCAGTACTTC. Residues: CASTHNGGRRETQYF. Full variable domain (rest looked up from reference TRBV7-9 and TRBJ2-5): DTGVSQNPRHKITKRGQNVTFRCDPISEHNRLYWYRQTLGQGPEFLTYFQNEAQLEKSRLLSDRFSAERPKGSFSTLEIQRTEQGDSAMYLCASTHNGGRRETQYFGPGTRLLVL.

J is TRBJ2-7 and V is TRBV7-2; the D is unclear. The CDR3 spans 15 residues. V lost 3 bases and J lost 4, with 16 bases in between. The germline V gene encodes CDR1 SGHTA and CDR2 FQGNSA. CDR3 nucleotides: TGTGCCAGCAGCTTGATCCACGCACAAACTTACGAGCAGTACTTC. This codes for CASSLIHAQTYEQYF.

This sequence joins TRBV6-5 and TRBJ2-4; D gene unclear. The J call could be wrong; TRBJ2-7 is a better fit for the DNA end. Germline CDR1 is MNHEY and CDR2 is SVGAGI. The CDR3 spans 11 residues. The CDR3 region has the DNA TGTGCCAGCAGTAAGAAAAACGAGCAGTACTTC. It codes for CASSKKNEQYF.

This clonotype was observed a few times. J is TRBJ2-1 and V is TRBV7-8, with D possibly called TRBD1 or TRBD2 (5 bases each). V shed 3 bases and J shed 2 bases, with 11 bases lying between them. The V gene's germline CDR1 is SGHVS and CDR2 FQNEAQ. CDR3 size: 15 residues. In DNA form, the CDR3 reads TGTGCCAGCAGCTTGTCGGGGCGACCCTACAATGAGCAGTTCTTC. Its translation: CASSLSGRPYNEQFF.

The chain couples TRBV20-1 to TRBJ2-1; D perhaps matches TRBD2 (6 bases). The CDR3 totals 13 residues. CDR1 and CDR2 from the germline V gene are DFQATT and SNEGSKA (reference sequence). The V gene lost 5 bases and the J gene lost 6 bases, with 14 bases spanning the gap. Written as DNA, the CDR3 is TGCAGTGCTGGAGGGTGGATGGTCAATGAGCAGTTCTTC. As protein: CSAGGWMVNEQFF.